This T cell receptor (beta chain) derives from a study of cytomegalovirus exposure and HLA in healthy donors. The PCR was carried out with 60 Vbeta primers and 13 Jbeta primers. Profiled with immunoSEQ multiplex PCR; TCRdb holds only in-frame clones, not every one. Altogether some 80,000 clones are present, about 79% being singletons, with the ten largest covering approximately 1.6%. Study-wide results and limits: There were a few CMV-associated chains whose specificity for CMV antigens was confirmed in vitro.

With regard to this clone: The antigen remains unidentified.

Looked up from germline, CDR1 is SGHRS and CDR2 is YFSETQ. CDR3 length: 15 amino acids. V lost 4 bases and J lost 0; bases outside the gene matches: 3. The rearrangement joins TRBV5-1 to TRBJ2-2; 7 positions agree with TRBD1. The source is a man aged 35 to 55 in good health and CMV-seronegative. The source material was PBMCs. As DNA, the CDR3 is TGCGCCAGCAGCCAGGGGACAGCGAACACCGGGGAGCTGTTTTTT. Translation: CASSQGTANTGELFF. The full variable domain, in which reference TRBV5-1 and TRBJ2-2 provide the parts outside the CDR3, is KAGVTQTPRYLIKTRGQQVTLSCSPISGHRSVSWYQQTPGQGLQFLFEYFSETQRNKGNFPGRFSGRQFSNSRSEMNVSTLELGDSALYLCASSQGTANTGELFFGEGSRLTVL.